In its sample, the clone carrying this T cell receptor beta chain was seen many times. The source of the sample is a study of T cells after yellow fever vaccination. Each CDR3 protein is one row after TCRdb ran MiXCR on the 5' RACE reads. The data contain under 55,000 distinct CDR3 sequences, around 6.7% of them singletons. The CDR3 consists of 14 residues. The germline V gene encodes CDR1 MGHRA and CDR2 YSYEKL. Trimming removed 1 base at V and 4 bases at J, with 7 bases between. The source material was CD8+ T cells not binding an NS4B(214-222) dextramer, sorted from PBMCs, sampled roughly 45 days after the first yellow fever vaccination. This rearrangement joins TRBV4-1 to TRBJ2-2, with unresolved D. The TCR sequence derives from a man aged 18 to 30 who received the YFV17D yellow fever vaccine. The CDR3 reads CASSQVPFTGELFF. As DNA, the CDR3 is TGCGCCAGCAGCCAAGTCCCATTCACCGGGGAGCTGTTTTTT.